This T cell receptor beta chain came from a study of identifying expanded T cells in peripheral blood. Trimming stripped 6 bases from V and 5 bases from J, with 10 bases between. The CDR3 extends over 12 amino acids. From germline, CDR1 is LNHDA and CDR2 SQIVND (reference sequence). Study-wide points: Over two and four weeks, about 15 and 19 clones changed, versus 1.2 between replicates. Clone count variance between two-week samples rose with total template count.

The method was immunoSEQ multiplex PCR; TCRdb's version includes in-frame clones alone and lacks a portion of them. This repertoire shows about 81,000 clones, roughly 84% found once; its top ten account for around 19%. Notes on this clone: Antigen: not known.

Healthy donors had no documented immune events, such as infections, while sampled. The chain is built from TRBV19 and TRBJ1-1; perhaps TRBD1 as D (6 bases). The clonotype was recovered from a person aged 18 to 70 in good health. The sequenced sample consisted of blood. The CDR3 here is CASRQGQTEAFF. The CDR3, as DNA: TGTGCCAGTAGACAGGGTCAGACTGAAGCTTTCTTT.